The clone carrying this TCR beta chain turned up a few times. No antigen is known for it. The sample comes from a study of response to subunit inactivated influenza vaccine. Germline loops: CDR1 SGHRS, CDR2 YFSETQ. The junction had 12 bases not matched to a gene; V was cut back by 2 bases and J by 10 bases. The CDR3 is made up of 15 amino acids. The study's findings and limits: It was the authors' suggestion that each seasonal influenza vaccination recruits few new T cells.

TCRdb redid the calling of the RT-PCR reads with MiXCR, one entry per CDR3 protein. The repertoire consists of a few hundred thousand distinct CDR3 sequences, with 13% to 15% occurring once and the leading ten covering around 10%. Here the sequenced sample was PBMCs from blood, taken approximately 12 days after vaccination. The receptor was derived from a man between 50 and 59 years old who received an inactivated influenza vaccine. V usage is TRBV5-1 and J usage is TRBJ2-1; TRBD1 matches at 7 bases. The CDR3 bases are TGCGCCAGCAGCTTCGACAGGGTAGGGCCGGGGGAGCAGTTCTTC. This translates into CASSFDRVGPGEQFF.